This T cell receptor (beta chain) is from a study of blood T cell repertoires in COVID-19. Overall study: Acute and convalescent COVID-19 samples came from the United States, Italy and Spain.

TCRdb keeps only in-frame clones here, not all; method: immunoSEQ multiplex PCR. The sample shows fewer than 400,000 clones, approximately 89% of them seen only once. CDR1 is SQVTM, CDR2 ANQGSEA, per germline. The CDR3 covers 11 residues. V was clipped by 7 bases and J by 8 bases; unmatched bases: 4. Seattle-derived patients entered the study during active infection and were followed longitudinally. Sequencing was performed on peripheral blood. The J gene is TRBJ1-2, the V gene TRBV29-1; the match to TRBD1 covers 10 bases. This clonotype was obtained from a woman under 40 with COVID-19, enrolled during active disease. DNA of the CDR3: TGCAGCGGACAGGGGGCTTACGGCTACACCTTC. Translated, it gives CSGQGAYGYTF.